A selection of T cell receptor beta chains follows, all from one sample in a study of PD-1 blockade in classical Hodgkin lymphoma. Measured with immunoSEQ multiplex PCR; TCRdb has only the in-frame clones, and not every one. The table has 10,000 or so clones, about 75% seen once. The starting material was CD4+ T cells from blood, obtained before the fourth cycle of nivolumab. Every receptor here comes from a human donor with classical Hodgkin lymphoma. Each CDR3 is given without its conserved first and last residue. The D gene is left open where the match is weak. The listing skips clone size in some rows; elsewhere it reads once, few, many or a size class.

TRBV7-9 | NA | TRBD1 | ASSRQGPGKEAF
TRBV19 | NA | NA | ASSIPKRQNTEAF
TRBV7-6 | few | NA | ASRRRPGQDTGELF
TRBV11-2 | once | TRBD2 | ASSLAGAPYEQY
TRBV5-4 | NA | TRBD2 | ASSLVSGGARETQY
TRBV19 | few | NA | ASRKDPNTEAF
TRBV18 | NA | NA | ASSPPNQASSNQPQH
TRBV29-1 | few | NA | SVEAGRETQY
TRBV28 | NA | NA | ASERGVGEAF
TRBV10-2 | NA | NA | ASSADSYGYT
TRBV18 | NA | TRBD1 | ASSQGQPGANQPQH
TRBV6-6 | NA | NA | ASSYGGPTDTQY
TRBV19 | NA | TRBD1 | ASSRLGTGGLDLH
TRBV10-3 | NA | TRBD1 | AISESSGGVYGYT
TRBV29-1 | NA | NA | SVAEQAMNTEAF
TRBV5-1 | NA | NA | ASSSQGSGNTIY
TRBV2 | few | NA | ASSGAGENEAF
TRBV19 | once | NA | ASRNSRHSMNTEAF
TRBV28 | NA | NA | ASGGGLNVNSPLH